What follows are 27 T cell receptor beta chains derived from one specimen sequenced in a study of blood T cell repertoires in COVID-19. The table came from immunoSEQ multiplex PCR; TCRdb's copy has only in-frame clones and leaves some out. The table shows fewer than 200,000 clones, with around 81% occurring only once. The specimen was peripheral blood. The receptors originated from a woman older than 75 with COVID-19, enrolled during active disease.

This chain uses TRBV5-1 with TRBJ2-3; possible D gene TRBD2, 6 bases. Germline V gives CDR1 SGHRS, CDR2 YFSETQ. V was clipped by 0 bases and J by 2 bases, with 10 bases between them. The CDR3 covers 15 residues. The CDR3, as DNA: TGCGCCAGCAGCTTGGCGGGGGACCTCACAGATACGCAGTATTTT. This encodes CASSLAGDLTDTQYF.

The rearrangement links TRBV2 to TRBJ2-7, with 13 bases matching TRBD2. This CDR3 has 16 amino acids. With 6 bases clipped from V and 5 bases from J, the junction kept 10 bases outside the gene matches. CDR1 is SNHLY, CDR2 FYNNEI, per germline. The CDR3 protein is CASSENELAGGNEQYF. The CDR3 coding sequence is TGTGCCAGCAGCGAGAACGAACTAGCGGGAGGGAACGAGCAGTACTTC.

V and J are TRBV5-4 and TRBJ1-3, with unresolved D. The germline V gene encodes CDR1 SGHNT and CDR2 YYREEE (reference sequence). This CDR3 has 16 residues. The ends were cut back, 4 bases at V and 0 bases at J, with 14 bases in the middle. The CDR3 is CASSADTLGSGNTIYF. In DNA form, the CDR3 reads TGTGCCAGCAGCGCCGACACTTTGGGCTCTGGAAACACCATATATTTT. The full variable domain, with the rest looked up from reference TRBV5-4 and TRBJ1-3, is ETGVTQSPTHLIKTRGQQVTLRCSSQSGHNTVSWYQQALGQGPQFIFQYYREEENGRGNFPPRFSGLQFPNYSSELNVNALELDDSALYLCASSADTLGSGNTIYFGEGSWLTVV.

CDR3 DNA: TGTGCCAGCAGTGCGGACAGCCTGGGGAGCAATCAGCCCCAGCATTTT. Translation gives CASSADSLGSNQPQHF. The rearrangement joins TRBV6-6 to TRBJ1-5, with D maybe TRBD1 (6 bases). This CDR3 has 16 residues. The V and J ends lost 5 bases and 1 base respectively, with 15 bases between them. Per the germline V gene, CDR1 is MNHNY and CDR2 is SVGAGI (reference sequence).

The chain links TRBV2 to TRBJ2-3; 11 nucleotides align to TRBD2. CDR3 length equals 15 residues. From germline, CDR1 is SNHLY and CDR2 FYNNEI. V trimming: 6 bases; J trimming: 3 bases; junction bases outside the gene matches: 5. CDR3 residues: CASRVSGRATDTQYF. The CDR3 DNA is TGTGCCAGCAGAGTTAGCGGGAGGGCGACAGATACGCAGTATTTT. The full variable domain, with the rest looked up from reference TRBV2 and TRBJ2-3, is EPEVTQTPSHQVTQMGQEVILRCVPISNHLYFYWYRQILGQKVEFLVSFYNNEISEKSEIFDDQFSVERPDGSNFTLKIRSTKLEDSAMYFCASRVSGRATDTQYFGPGTRLTVL.

The chain carries TRBV4-2 and TRBJ1-2; tentative D call: TRBD1 (6 bases). V shed 5 bases and J shed 4 bases, with 8 bases lying between them. CDR1 and CDR2 from the germline V gene are LGHNA and YNFKEQ. The CDR3 runs to 12 residues. The CDR3 coding sequence is TGTGCCAGCAGCGACAGGCTCTATGGCTACACCTTC. Its protein product is CASSDRLYGYTF.

The chain has TRBV7-9 and TRBJ2-7; 9 nucleotides align to TRBD2. This CDR3 contains 16 residues. Trimming at V came to 1 base and at J to 0 bases, leaving 4 bases not matched to a gene. Per germline, CDR1 SEHNR and CDR2 FQNEAQ (reference sequence). CDR3 in DNA: TGTGCCAGCAGCTTAGGACTAGCGGCAAACTCCTACGAGCAGTACTTC. It codes for CASSLGLAANSYEQYF.

The chain carries TRBV19 and TRBJ2-7; 7 nucleotides match TRBD1. V was pared by 2 bases and J by 1 base, with 2 bases of the junction left unmatched. Germline CDR1 is LNHDA and CDR2 is SQIVND (reference sequence). This CDR3 region has 14 residues. This CDR3 is CASSIRDSSYEQYF. The DNA for the CDR3 is TGTGCCAGTAGTATACGGGACAGTTCCTACGAGCAGTACTTC.

V is TRBV7-9 and J is TRBJ1-4; 9 bases map to TRBD1. The CDR3 extends over 16 amino acids. Germline V lookup: CDR1 SEHNR, CDR2 FQNEAQ (reference sequence). After removal of 4 bases from V and 5 bases from J, the junction contained 8 bases not matched to a gene. The CDR3 nucleotides read TGTGCCAGCAGCTGGGTTCTGACAGGGGGAAATGAAAAACTGTTTTTT. Its translation: CASSWVLTGGNEKLFF.

V usage is TRBV2 and J usage is TRBJ1-1, with TRBD1 matching 8 bases. CDR1 is SNHLY, CDR2 FYNNEI, per germline. V dropped 6 bases and J dropped 3; count of bases not matched to a gene: 3. The CDR3 covers 13 residues. In DNA form, the CDR3 reads TGTGCCAGCAGGACAGGGGAGGACACTGAAGCTTTCTTT. It is translated as CASRTGEDTEAFF.

The chain recombines TRBV6-2 or TRBV6-3 with TRBJ2-7; 7 positions match TRBD2. The CDR3 consists of 16 residues. V was clipped by 7 bases and J by 2 bases; unmatched bases: 14. Germline CDR1 reads MNHEY; CDR2 reads SVGEGT. Here the CDR3 reads CASTPPGGYSTYEQYF. DNA of the CDR3: TGTGCCAGCACCCCCCCGGGAGGCTACTCTACCTACGAGCAGTACTTC.

The rearrangement uses TRBV5-1 and TRBJ2-7; TRBD2 matches at 10 bases. The ends lost 1 base at V and 2 bases at J; junction bases unmatched: 0. This CDR3 is built from 14 residues. The germline CDR1 and CDR2 sequences are SGHRS and YFSETQ. The CDR3 loop is CASSLSGGAYEQYF. The CDR3 nucleotides are TGCGCCAGCAGCTTGAGCGGGGGGGCCTACGAGCAGTACTTC. Variable domain in full (rest from reference TRBV5-1 and TRBJ2-7): KAGVTQTPRYLIKTRGQQVTLSCSPISGHRSVSWYQQTPGQGLQFLFEYFSETQRNKGNFPGRFSGRQFSNSRSEMNVSTLELGDSALYLCASSLSGGAYEQYFGPGTRLTVT.

This sequence joins TRBV7-7 and TRBJ2-3, with TRBD2 as a possible D gene (6 bases). Germline CDR1 SSHAT, CDR2 FNYEAQ (reference sequence). CDR3 size: 14 residues. The V end lost 0 bases, the J end lost 3 bases, and 7 bases lay between the germline ends. The CDR3 region has the DNA TGTGCCAGCAGCTTAGCGGGGACTACAGATACGCAGTATTTT. Its protein product is CASSLAGTTDTQYF.

This chain's CDR3 is CASIEESNTEAFF. In nucleotides, the CDR3 is TGTGCCAGCATCGAGGAGTCGAACACTGAAGCTTTCTTT. This chain links TRBV6-1 with TRBJ1-1; D ambiguous. The germline V gene has CDR1 MNHNS and CDR2 SASEGT. V was trimmed by 7 bases and J by 1 base, leaving 10 bases between them. This CDR3 spans 13 amino acids.

V is TRBV5-4 and J is TRBJ1-2; D might be TRBD1 (5 bases). CDR1 and CDR2 (germline): SGHNT, YYREEE (reference sequence). The V and J ends lost 4 bases and 7 bases respectively, with 11 bases between them. This CDR3 is 12 amino acids long. CDR3 coding DNA: TGTGCCAGCAGCCTTGGGAGGGGTGGCTACACCTTC. Its protein is CASSLGRGGYTF.

The chain joins TRBV6-1 to TRBJ2-3, with 10 bases that match TRBD1. CDR1 and CDR2 (germline): MNHNS, SASEGT. V lost 0 bases to trimming and J lost 6 bases; unmatched junction nucleotides: 6. The CDR3 is made up of 16 amino acids. In nucleotides, the CDR3 is TGTGCCAGCAGTGAAGCACCGGGACAGGGGACGGATACGCAGTATTTT. The encoded protein is CASSEAPGQGTDTQYF.

The rearrangement uses TRBV28 and TRBJ2-2; 10 nucleotides match TRBD2. The CDR3 has 14 residues. The V segment lost 4 bases and the J segment 8 bases; nucleotides outside the gene matches: 4. The germline V gene encodes CDR1 MDHEN and CDR2 SYDVKM. The CDR3 sequence: CASSSPSGGGELFF. DNA of the CDR3: TGTGCCAGCAGTTCCCCTAGCGGGGGAGGGGAGCTGTTTTTT.

The chain recombines TRBV12-3 or TRBV12-4 with TRBJ1-2; TRBD1 is a possible D gene (6 bases). The V end was cut by 2 bases, the J end by 8 bases, with 9 bases between. The CDR3 sequence is 12 residues long. The CDR3 sequence is CASSLLGAGYTF. In DNA form, the CDR3 reads TGTGCCAGCAGTTTATTGGGGGCGGGCTACACCTTC.

The genes are TRBV7-9 and TRBJ2-6; possible D gene TRBD1, 6 bases. The V gene lost 5 bases and the J gene lost 3 bases, with 11 bases spanning the gap. The CDR3 has 15 residues. CDR1 is SEHNR, CDR2 FQNEAQ, per germline (reference sequence). The CDR3 nucleotides read TGTGCCAGCAGCCGAACAGGGTATGGGGCCAACGTCCTGACTTTC. It specifies CASSRTGYGANVLTF.

The rearrangement joins TRBV7-2 to TRBJ2-1; TRBD2 matches 12 bases. Per the germline V gene, CDR1 is SGHTA and CDR2 is FQGNSA. V lost 4 bases to trimming and J lost 5 bases; unmatched junction nucleotides: 6. CDR3 length equals 16 residues. CDR3 sequence reads: CASSSRTSGIHNEQFF. For the CDR3, the DNA is TGTGCCAGCAGCTCCAGGACTAGCGGGATCCACAATGAGCAGTTCTTC.

The genes are TRBV19 and TRBJ2-1; 7 bases agree with TRBD1. Germline V lookup: CDR1 LNHDA, CDR2 SQIVND (reference sequence). Trimming took 8 bases from V and 3 from J; bases not matched to a gene: 4. The CDR3 sequence is 13 residues long. The CDR3 DNA reads as TGTGCCAGTCGGAGACAGGGCTACAATGAGCAGTTCTTC. Translation gives CASRRQGYNEQFF.

On this clone: One junction end does not reproduce the germline sequence, and a read error may be involved. In DNA, the CDR3 is TGTGCCAGTAGTAACCCGGGACACACTCACTTC. Translated, it gives CASSNPGHTHF. The chain joins TRBV19 to TRBJ1-2; possible D gene TRBD1, 6 bases. The CDR3 has 11 residues. CDR1 and CDR2 from the germline V gene are LNHDA and SQIVND (reference sequence).

The chain is built from TRBV6-5 and TRBJ1-2; D is possibly TRBD1 (5 bases). Germline loops: CDR1 MNHEY, CDR2 SVGAGI. CDR3 size: 14 residues. The V gene lost 6 bases and the J gene lost 4 bases, with 15 bases spanning the gap. CDR3 bases: TGTGCCAGCAGCTTCCACCCCGGGGGCTATGGCTACACCTTC. Amino acid sequence: CASSFHPGGYGYTF.

The V gene is TRBV14, the J gene TRBJ1-6; 10 nucleotides agree with TRBD1. CDR1 SGHDN and CDR2 FVKESK come from the germline V gene. This CDR3 comprises 15 residues. V lost 3 bases and J lost 7; bases outside the gene matches: 3. Here the CDR3 reads CASSHLGQGNSPLHF. In DNA, the CDR3 is TGTGCCAGCAGCCATCTGGGACAGGGGAATTCACCCCTCCACTTT.

Regarding this clone: Other DNA sequences of this sample code for an identical CDR3. V and J are TRBV11-3 and TRBJ2-1, with 7 nucleotides matching TRBD2. Unmatched junction bases numbered 7, after V lost 4 bases and J lost 1 base. The CDR3 is 16 residues long. In germline, CDR1 is SGHNT, CDR2 YENEEA. CDR3 DNA: TGTGCCAGCAGCTCAAGAGATAGCGGGTCCTACAATGAGCAGTTCTTC. Protein sequence: CASSSRDSGSYNEQFF.

The rearrangement links TRBV7-2 to TRBJ1-4; the D is unclear. The germline V gene has CDR1 SGHTA and CDR2 FQGNSA. This CDR3 has 17 residues. V was cut by 1 base and J by 3 bases, with 15 bases left in between. The DNA for the CDR3 is TGTGCCAGCAGCTTAGGGAGGGCAGTACGACCTAATGAAAAACTGTTTTTT. It yields the protein CASSLGRAVRPNEKLFF.

The chain couples TRBV30 to TRBJ2-1; 7 bases map to TRBD1. CDR3 size: 13 residues. V dropped 5 bases and J dropped 2; count of bases not matched to a gene: 3. Germline-derived CDR1 and CDR2 are GTSNPN and SVGIG (reference sequence). CDR3 sequence reads: CAWGQDAYNEQFF. The CDR3 DNA follows: TGTGCCTGGGGACAGGATGCCTACAATGAGCAGTTCTTC.